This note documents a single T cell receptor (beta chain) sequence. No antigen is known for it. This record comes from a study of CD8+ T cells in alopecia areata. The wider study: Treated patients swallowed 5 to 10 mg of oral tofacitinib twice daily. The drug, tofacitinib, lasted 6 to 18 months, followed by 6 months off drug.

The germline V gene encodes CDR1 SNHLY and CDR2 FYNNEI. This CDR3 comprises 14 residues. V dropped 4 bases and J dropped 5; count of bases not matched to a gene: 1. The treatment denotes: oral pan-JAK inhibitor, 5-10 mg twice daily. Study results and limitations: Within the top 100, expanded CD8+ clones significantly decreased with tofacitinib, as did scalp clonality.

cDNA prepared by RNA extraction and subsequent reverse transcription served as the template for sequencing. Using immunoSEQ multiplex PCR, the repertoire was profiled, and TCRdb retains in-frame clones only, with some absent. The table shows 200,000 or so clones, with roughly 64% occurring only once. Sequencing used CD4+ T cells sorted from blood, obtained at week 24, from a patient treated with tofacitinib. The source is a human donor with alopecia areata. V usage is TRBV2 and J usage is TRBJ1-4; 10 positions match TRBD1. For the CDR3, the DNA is TGTGCCAGCAGTGGGGACAGGGGCAATGAAAAACTGTTTTTT. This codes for CASSGDRGNEKLFF.